This TCR beta chain was identified in a study of blood T cells in healthy people across ages. Combining a sample-barcoded 5' primer with a J-beta primer mix, a second PCR ran for about 6 to 12 cycles. One entry per CDR3 protein results from TCRdb running MiXCR on the 5' RACE reads. The sample holds some 1.4 million distinct CDR3 sequences, roughly 40% seen once. V was shortened by 5 bases and J by 5 bases, with 16 bases between the two germline ends. Germline CDR1 MNHEY, CDR2 SVGAGI. The CDR3 has 15 residues. Specimen: blood. The sequence was collected from a woman aged 18-30 years in good health. The genes are TRBV6-5 and TRBJ1-5; D possibly corresponds to TRBD1 (5 bases). CDR3 in DNA: TGTGCCAGCAGTCGGCTTGGGGCGTCGGATCAGCCCCAGCATTTT. Encoded protein: CASSRLGASDQPQHF.